The rows below give T cell receptor beta chains drawn from one sample of a study of blood T cell repertoires in COVID-19. Measured with immunoSEQ multiplex PCR; TCRdb has only the in-frame clones, and not every one. The profile shows 13,000 to 15,000 clones, around 90% of them singletons. Sample: peripheral blood. The receptors come from a human donor in a cohort sampled during active COVID-19. Both conserved end residues are part of each CDR3. A D gene is named only where the DNA matches it firmly. Clone sizes are given selectively: once, few, many, or a class where the clone is expanded.

clone_size j_call d_call v_call cdr3_nt cdr3_aa
once TRBJ2-4 . TRBV3-1/TRBV3-2 TGTGCCAGCAGCCAAGACGCGGCGGGCGCCAAAAACATTCAGTACTTC CASSQDAAGAKNIQYF
. TRBJ1-1 . TRBV27 TGTGCCAGCAGTTTATCCTCCATCGGTGAAGCTTTCTTT CASSLSSIGEAFF
once TRBJ1-5 . TRBV28 TGTGCCAGCAGTCCCGACAGAATTAGCAATCAGCCCCAGCATTTT CASSPDRISNQPQHF
. TRBJ2-2 TRBD1 TRBV29-1 TGCAGCGCCCGGACTGGACAGGGGACCGGGGAGCTGTTTTTT CSARTGQGTGELFF
. TRBJ2-1 TRBD2 TRBV28 TGTGCCAGCAGATTAGCGGGAACCTCCTACAATGAGCAGTTCTTC CASRLAGTSYNEQFF
. TRBJ2-1 TRBD2 TRBV15 TGTGCCACCAGCAAGGCTAGCGGTAACTACAATGAGCAGTTCTTC CATSKASGNYNEQFF
. TRBJ2-5 TRBD2 TRBV14 TGTGCCAGTGGGACTAGCGGTCAGACCCAGTACTTC CASGTSGQTQYF
. TRBJ2-1 . TRBV10-3 TGTGCCATCAGCGTCGTACTAGCCCCAAGCTCCTACAATGAGCAGTTCTTC CAISVVLAPSSYNEQFF
medium-sized TRBJ2-2 . TRBV29-1 TGCAGCGTGGTAGTCACCGGGGAGCTGTTTTTT CSVVVTGELFF
. TRBJ1-4 . TRBV9 TGTGCCAGCAGCGTAGGATCGGGGGTAAATGAAAAACTGTTTTTT CASSVGSGVNEKLFF
. TRBJ2-1 TRBD1 TRBV24-1 TGTGCCACCAGTGAGGCACGGGACAGGTACAATGAGCAGTTCTTC CATSEARDRYNEQFF
. TRBJ2-7 . TRBV3-1/TRBV3-2 TGTGCCAGCAGCCCTAGTTCCTACGAGCAGTACTTC CASSPSSYEQYF
. TRBJ2-2 . TRBV5-4 TGTGCCAGCAGCCACACTGTGGGGCTAGCGAACACCGGGGAGCTGTTTTTT CASSHTVGLANTGELFF
. TRBJ2-3 . TRBV15 TGTGCCACCAGCAGAGGGGAGGCAGATACGCAGTATTTT CATSRGEADTQYF
once TRBJ2-7 . TRBV3-1/TRBV3-2 TGTGCCAGCAGCCAAGGTGGACCAGGGATAAGGGAGCAGTACTTC CASSQGGPGIREQYF
. TRBJ2-7 . TRBV6-5 TGTGCCAGCAGTTACTCCTCCTCGTTCGAGCAGTACTTC CASSYSSSFEQYF
. TRBJ2-1 TRBD2 TRBV27 TGTGCCAGCAGTTTCCTAGCGGGAATGTACAATGAGCAGTTCTTC CASSFLAGMYNEQFF
once TRBJ2-7 TRBD2 TRBV7-6 TGTGCCAGCAGCTTAGAGGATAGCGGGACCTACGAGCAGTACTTC CASSLEDSGTYEQYF
. TRBJ1-1 TRBD1 TRBV27 TGTGCCAGCAGTTTAAGCGGCAGGGGGCTAACTGAAGCTTTCTTT CASSLSGRGLTEAFF
. TRBJ2-7 TRBD2 TRBV6-5 TGTGCCAGCAGTTACAGTCAAACTAGCGGAGCCTACGAGCAGTACTTC CASSYSQTSGAYEQYF
. TRBJ1-6 . TRBV14 TGTGCCAGCAGCCAAGAAGTATCGGTGTCACCCCTCCACTTT CASSQEVSVSPLHF
once TRBJ2-4 . TRBV27 TGTGCCAGCAGTCCGAACAGGGTAGCCAAAAACATTCAGTACTTC CASSPNRVAKNIQYF
. TRBJ1-1 . TRBV9 TGTGCCAGCAGCTCACGACAAAACACTGAAGCTTTCTTT CASSSRQNTEAFF
. TRBJ2-2 TRBD2 TRBV5-4 TGTGCCAGCAGATCGGGGACTAGCCCGGGCGGGGAGCTGTTTTTT CASRSGTSPGGELFF
once TRBJ2-1 TRBD2 TRBV7-6 TGTGCCAGCAGCTTAGCGGGGACTAGCGGGTACAATGAGCAGTTCTTC CASSLAGTSGYNEQFF
once TRBJ2-2 . TRBV11-2 TGTGCCAGCAGCTCCATAACCTTAGCGAATACCACCGGGGAGCTGTTTTTT CASSSITLANTTGELFF
. TRBJ1-1 . TRBV11-2 TGTGCCAGCAGCTTAGATGCGGGCAGTGACACTGAAGCTTTCTTT CASSLDAGSDTEAFF
. TRBJ2-7 . TRBV27 TGTGCCAGCAGTGGACCCGGGGGGCCCTACGAGCAGTACTTC CASSGPGGPYEQYF
. TRBJ1-1 . TRBV9 TGTGCCAGCAGCACGACGGGTAAGACTGAAGCTTTCTTT CASSTTGKTEAFF
few TRBJ2-1 TRBD1 TRBV6-5 TGTGCCAGCAGAAGTCGACAGGGGGCTATTGAGCAGTTCTTC CASRSRQGAIEQFF
once TRBJ2-5 . TRBV10-3 TGTGCCATCAGTGTTGAGTTCCAAGAGACCCAGTACTTC CAISVEFQETQYF
. TRBJ1-2 . TRBV28 TGTGCCAGCAGTTTACAAGTGACAGGAAACTATGGCTACACCTTC CASSLQVTGNYGYTF
. TRBJ2-3 TRBD1 TRBV2 TGTGCCAGCAGGCAGGGGGCGGGCACAGATACGCAGTATTTT CASRQGAGTDTQYF
few TRBJ2-1 TRBD2 TRBV6-1 TGTGCCAGCAGTGAAGAAAGCCTAGCGGGAGGGCCCCGTCTCTTC CASSEESLAGGPRLF
. TRBJ2-3 . TRBV6-4 TGTGCCAGCAGTGACGGGCCTGGGACAGATACGCAGTATTTT CASSDGPGTDTQYF
. TRBJ2-7 TRBD2 TRBV6-1 TGTGCCAGCAGTGAAGAGCGACTAGCGGGAGGATTGTACGAGCAGTACTTC CASSEERLAGGLYEQYF
. TRBJ1-6 TRBD1 TRBV3-1/TRBV3-2 TGTGCCAGCAGCCGGACAGGGACCTCAACGGAGTCACCCCTCCACTTT CASSRTGTSTESPLHF